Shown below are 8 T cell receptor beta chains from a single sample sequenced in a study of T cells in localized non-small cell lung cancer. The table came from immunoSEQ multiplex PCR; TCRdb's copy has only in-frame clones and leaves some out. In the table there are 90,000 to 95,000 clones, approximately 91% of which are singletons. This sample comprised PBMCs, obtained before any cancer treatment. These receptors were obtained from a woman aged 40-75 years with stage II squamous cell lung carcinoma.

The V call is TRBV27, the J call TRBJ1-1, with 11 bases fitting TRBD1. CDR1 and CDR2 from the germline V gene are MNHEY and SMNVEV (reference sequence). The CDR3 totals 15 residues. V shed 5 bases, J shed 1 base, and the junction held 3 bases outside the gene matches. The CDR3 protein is CASSRGTGGNTEAFF. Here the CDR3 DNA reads TGTGCCAGCAGTAGGGGGACAGGGGGGAACACTGAAGCTTTCTTT.

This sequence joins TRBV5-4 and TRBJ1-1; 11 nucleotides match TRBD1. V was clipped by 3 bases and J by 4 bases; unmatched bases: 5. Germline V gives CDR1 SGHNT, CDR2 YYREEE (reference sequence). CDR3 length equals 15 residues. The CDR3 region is CASSYGQGAVTEAFF. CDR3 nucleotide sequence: TGTGCCAGCAGCTATGGACAGGGGGCAGTCACTGAAGCTTTCTTT.

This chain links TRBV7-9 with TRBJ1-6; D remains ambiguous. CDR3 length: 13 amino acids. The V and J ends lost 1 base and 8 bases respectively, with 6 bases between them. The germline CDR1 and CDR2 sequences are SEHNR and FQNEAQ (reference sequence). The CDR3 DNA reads TGTGCCAGCAGCTTAGTAGACGATTCACCCCTCCACTTT. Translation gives CASSLVDDSPLHF.

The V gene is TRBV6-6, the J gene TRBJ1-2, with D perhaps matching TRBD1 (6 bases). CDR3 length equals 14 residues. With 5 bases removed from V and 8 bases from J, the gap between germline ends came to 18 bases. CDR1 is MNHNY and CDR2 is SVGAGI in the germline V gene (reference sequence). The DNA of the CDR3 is TGTGCCAGCAGTGGCGACAGGACCGGGAGAGGCTACACCTTC. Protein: CASSGDRTGRGYTF.

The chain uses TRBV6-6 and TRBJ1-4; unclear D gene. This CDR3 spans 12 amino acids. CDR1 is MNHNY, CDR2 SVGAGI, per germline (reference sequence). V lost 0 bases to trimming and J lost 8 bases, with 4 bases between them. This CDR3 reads CASSYSGEKLFF. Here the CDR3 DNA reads TGTGCCAGCAGTTACTCAGGGGAAAAACTGTTTTTT.

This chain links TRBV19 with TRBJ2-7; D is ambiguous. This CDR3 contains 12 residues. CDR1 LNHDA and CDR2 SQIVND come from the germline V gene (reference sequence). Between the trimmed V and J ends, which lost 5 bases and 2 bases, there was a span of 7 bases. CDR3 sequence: CASSAYPYEQYF. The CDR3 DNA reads TGTGCCAGTAGTGCCTACCCCTACGAGCAGTACTTC.

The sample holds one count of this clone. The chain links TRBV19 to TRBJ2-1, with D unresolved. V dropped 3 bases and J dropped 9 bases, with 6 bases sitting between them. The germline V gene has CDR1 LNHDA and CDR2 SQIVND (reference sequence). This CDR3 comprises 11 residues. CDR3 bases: TGTGCCAGTAGTATCGGCGCTGAGCAGTTCTTC. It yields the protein CASSIGAEQFF.

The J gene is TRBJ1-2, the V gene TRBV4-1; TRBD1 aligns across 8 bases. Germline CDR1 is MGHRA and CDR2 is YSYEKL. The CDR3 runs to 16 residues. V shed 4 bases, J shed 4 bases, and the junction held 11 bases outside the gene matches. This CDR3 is CASSPEVPGGSYGYTF. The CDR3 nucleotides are TGCGCCAGCAGCCCCGAAGTACCAGGGGGCAGCTATGGCTACACCTTC.